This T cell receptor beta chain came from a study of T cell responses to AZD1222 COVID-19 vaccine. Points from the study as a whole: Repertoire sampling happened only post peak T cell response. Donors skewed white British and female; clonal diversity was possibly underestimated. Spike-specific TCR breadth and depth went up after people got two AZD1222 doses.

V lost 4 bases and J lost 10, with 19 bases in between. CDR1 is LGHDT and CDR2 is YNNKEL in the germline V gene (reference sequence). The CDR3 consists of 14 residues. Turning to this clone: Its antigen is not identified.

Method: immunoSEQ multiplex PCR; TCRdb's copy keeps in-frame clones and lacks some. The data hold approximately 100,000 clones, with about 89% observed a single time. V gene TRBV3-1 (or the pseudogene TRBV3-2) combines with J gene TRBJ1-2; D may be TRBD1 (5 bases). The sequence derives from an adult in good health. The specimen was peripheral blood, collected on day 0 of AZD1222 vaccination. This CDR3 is CASSLSGAAGDYTF. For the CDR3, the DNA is TGTGCCAGCAGCCTGTCCGGGGCCGCGGGAGACTACACCTTC.